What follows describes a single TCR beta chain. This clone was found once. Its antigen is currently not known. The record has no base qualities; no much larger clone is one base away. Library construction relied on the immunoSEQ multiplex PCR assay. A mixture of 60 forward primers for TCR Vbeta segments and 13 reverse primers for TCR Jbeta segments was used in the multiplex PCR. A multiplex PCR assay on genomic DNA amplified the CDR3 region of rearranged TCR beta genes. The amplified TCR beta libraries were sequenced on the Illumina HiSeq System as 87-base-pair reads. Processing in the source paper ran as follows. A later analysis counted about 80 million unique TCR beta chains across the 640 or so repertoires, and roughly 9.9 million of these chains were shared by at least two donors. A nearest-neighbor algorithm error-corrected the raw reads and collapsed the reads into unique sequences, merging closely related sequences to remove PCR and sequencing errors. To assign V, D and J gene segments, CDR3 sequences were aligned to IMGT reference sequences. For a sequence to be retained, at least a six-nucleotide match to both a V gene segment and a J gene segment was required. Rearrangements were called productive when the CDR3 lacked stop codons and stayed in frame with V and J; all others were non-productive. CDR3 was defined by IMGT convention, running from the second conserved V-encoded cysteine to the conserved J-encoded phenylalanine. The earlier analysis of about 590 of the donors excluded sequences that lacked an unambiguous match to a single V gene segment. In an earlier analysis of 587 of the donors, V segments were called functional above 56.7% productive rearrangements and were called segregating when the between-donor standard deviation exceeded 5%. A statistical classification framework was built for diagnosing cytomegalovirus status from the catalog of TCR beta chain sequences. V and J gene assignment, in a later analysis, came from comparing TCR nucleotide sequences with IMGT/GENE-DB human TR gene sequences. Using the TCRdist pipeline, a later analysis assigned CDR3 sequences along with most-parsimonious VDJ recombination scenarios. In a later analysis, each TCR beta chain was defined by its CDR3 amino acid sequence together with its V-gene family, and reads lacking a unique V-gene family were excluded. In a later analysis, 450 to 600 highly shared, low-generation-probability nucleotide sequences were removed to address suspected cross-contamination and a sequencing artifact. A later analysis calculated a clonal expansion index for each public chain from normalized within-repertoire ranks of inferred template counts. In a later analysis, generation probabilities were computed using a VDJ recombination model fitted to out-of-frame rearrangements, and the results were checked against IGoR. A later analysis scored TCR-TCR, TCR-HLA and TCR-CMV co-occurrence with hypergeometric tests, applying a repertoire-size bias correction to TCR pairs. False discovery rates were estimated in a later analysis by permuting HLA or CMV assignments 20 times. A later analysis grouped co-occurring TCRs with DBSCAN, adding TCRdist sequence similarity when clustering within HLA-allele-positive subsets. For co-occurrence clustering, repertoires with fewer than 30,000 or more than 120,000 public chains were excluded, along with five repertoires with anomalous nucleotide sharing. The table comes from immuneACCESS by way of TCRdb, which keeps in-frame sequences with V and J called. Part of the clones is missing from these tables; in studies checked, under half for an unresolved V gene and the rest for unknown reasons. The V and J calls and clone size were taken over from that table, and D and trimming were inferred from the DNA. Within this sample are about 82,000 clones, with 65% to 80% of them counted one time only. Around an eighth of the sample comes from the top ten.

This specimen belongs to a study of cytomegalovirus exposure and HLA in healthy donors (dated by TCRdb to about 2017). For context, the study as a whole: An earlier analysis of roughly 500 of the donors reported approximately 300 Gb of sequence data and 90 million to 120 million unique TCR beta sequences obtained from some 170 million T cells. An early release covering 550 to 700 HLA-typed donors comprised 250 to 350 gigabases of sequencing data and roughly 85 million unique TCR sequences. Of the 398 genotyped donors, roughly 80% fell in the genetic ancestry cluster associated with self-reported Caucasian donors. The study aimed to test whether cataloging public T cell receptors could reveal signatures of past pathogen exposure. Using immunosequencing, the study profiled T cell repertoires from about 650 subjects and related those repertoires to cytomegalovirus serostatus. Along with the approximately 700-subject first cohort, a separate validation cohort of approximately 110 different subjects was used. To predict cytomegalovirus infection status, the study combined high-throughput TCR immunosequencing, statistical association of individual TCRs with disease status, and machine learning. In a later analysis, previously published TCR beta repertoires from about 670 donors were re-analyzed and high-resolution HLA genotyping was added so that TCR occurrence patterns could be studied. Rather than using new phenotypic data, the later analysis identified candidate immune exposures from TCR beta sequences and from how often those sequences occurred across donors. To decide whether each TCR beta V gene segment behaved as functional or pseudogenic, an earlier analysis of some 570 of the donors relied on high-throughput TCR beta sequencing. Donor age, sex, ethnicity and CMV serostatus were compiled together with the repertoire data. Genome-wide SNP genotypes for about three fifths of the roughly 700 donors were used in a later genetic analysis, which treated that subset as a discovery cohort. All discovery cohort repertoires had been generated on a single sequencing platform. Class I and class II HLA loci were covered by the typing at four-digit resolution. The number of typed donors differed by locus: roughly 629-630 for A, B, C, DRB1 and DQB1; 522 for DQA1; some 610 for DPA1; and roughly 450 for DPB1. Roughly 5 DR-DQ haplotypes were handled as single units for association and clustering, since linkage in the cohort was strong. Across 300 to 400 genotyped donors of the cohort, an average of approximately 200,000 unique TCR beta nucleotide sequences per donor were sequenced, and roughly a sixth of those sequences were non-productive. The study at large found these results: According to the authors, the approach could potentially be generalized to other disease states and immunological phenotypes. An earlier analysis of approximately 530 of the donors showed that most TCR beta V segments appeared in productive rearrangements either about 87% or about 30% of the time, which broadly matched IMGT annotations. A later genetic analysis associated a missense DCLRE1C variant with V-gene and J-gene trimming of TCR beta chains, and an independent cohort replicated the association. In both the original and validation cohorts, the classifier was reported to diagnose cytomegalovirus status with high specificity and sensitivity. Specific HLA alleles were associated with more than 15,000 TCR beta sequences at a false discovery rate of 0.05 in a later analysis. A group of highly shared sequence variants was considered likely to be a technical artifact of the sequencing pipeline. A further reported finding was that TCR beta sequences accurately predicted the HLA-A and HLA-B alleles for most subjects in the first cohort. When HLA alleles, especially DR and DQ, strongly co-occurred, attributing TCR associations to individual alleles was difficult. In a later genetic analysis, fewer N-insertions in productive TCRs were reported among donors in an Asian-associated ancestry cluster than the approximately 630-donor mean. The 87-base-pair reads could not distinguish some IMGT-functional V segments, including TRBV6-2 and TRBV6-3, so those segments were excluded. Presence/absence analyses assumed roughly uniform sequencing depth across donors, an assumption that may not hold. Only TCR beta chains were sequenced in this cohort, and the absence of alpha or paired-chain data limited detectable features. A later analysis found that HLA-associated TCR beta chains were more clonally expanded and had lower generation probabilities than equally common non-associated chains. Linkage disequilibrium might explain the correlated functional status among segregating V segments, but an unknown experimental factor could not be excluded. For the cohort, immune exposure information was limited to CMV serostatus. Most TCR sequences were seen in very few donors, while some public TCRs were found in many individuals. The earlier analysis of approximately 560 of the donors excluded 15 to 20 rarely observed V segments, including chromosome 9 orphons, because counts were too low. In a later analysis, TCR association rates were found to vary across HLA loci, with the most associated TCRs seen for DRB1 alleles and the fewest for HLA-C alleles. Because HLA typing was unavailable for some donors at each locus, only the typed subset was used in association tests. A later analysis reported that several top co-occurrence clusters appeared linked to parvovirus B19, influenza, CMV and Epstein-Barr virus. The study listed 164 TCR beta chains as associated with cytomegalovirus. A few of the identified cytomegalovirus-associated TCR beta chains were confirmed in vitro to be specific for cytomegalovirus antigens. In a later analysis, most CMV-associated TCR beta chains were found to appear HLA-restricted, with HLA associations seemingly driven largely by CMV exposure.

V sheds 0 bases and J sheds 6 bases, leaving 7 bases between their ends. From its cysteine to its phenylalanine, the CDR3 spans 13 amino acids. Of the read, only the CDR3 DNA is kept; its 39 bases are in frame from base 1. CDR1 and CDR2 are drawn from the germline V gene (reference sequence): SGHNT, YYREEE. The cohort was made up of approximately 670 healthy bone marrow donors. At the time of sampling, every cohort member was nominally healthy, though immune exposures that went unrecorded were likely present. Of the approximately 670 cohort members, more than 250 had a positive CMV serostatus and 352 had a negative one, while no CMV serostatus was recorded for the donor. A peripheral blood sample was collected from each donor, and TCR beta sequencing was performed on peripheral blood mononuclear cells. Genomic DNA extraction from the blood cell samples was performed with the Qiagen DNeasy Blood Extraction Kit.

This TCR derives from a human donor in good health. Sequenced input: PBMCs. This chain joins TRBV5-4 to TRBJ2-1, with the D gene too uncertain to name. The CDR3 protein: CASSLVASNEQFF. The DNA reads TGTGCCAGCAGCTTGGTAGCTAGCAATGAGCAGTTCTTC.